A single sample gave rise to the 3 T cell receptor beta chains below, sequenced in a study of naive and memory T cell subsets. Both TRBC1 and TRBC2 were covered by a beta constant-region primer of two equimolar oligonucleotides. Ligated cDNA was amplified by four rounds of PCR with nested alpha and beta constant-region primers and SP2. Using its own MiXCR run on the UMI-ligation and nested PCR reads, TCRdb lists one record per CDR3 protein. Here the sample spans approximately 150,000 distinct CDR3 sequences, approximately 18% being singletons. Study outcomes and limitations: Naive repertoires, especially CD8, held a few larger clonotypes, possibly memory cells re-expressing CD45RA.

Their target antigens are unknown. Specimen: naive CD8+ T cells from blood. The receptors shown here come from a human donor in good health.

In DNA, the CDR3 is TGTGCCAGCAGCGAAATAGCGTTCCACGAGCAGTACTTC. Translated, it gives CASSEIAFHEQYF. V gene TRBV14 combines with J gene TRBJ2-7; perhaps TRBD2 as D (5 bases). This CDR3 is 13 amino acids long. Germline V gives CDR1 SGHDN, CDR2 FVKESK. V shed 5 bases and J shed 5 bases, with 13 bases lying between them.

This clonotype was seen a handful of times. This chain joins TRBV3-1 and TRBJ2-7, with D perhaps TRBD1 or TRBD2 (6 bases each). This CDR3 is 14 amino acids long. The germline V gene encodes CDR1 LGHDT and CDR2 YNNKEL (reference sequence). V lost 3 bases to trimming and J lost 7 bases, with 16 bases between them. The CDR3 region is CASSHLGGSEEQYF. The CDR3 DNA follows: TGTGCCAGCAGCCATCTCGGGGGCTCGGAGGAGCAGTACTTC.

In this sample, this clonotype turned up a few times. This chain connects TRBV28 to TRBJ2-1; 14 positions match TRBD2. CDR1 MDHEN and CDR2 SYDVKM come from the germline V gene. Trimming removed 6 bases from V and 5 bases from J; junction bases left unmatched: 12. The CDR3 runs 18 residues. CDR3 sequence reads: CASRRRGTSGSWDNEQFF. The CDR3, as DNA: TGTGCCAGCAGGAGGCGGGGGACTAGCGGGAGCTGGGACAATGAGCAGTTCTTC.